What follows are 30 T cell receptor beta chains derived from one specimen sequenced in a study of T cells after yellow fever vaccination. MiXCR, run by TCRdb on the 5' RACE reads, gives a single entry per CDR3 protein. The sample has under 500,000 distinct CDR3 sequences, under 20% seen once. The sample consisted of PBMCs, taken before the yellow fever booster vaccination. The receptors shown here come from a young man who received the YFV17D yellow fever vaccine.

This clonotype was seen a few times. The chain uses TRBV6-5 and TRBJ2-2; D may be TRBD2 (5 bases). V gave up 6 bases and J gave up 6 bases, with 8 bases separating them. The length of the CDR3 is 12 residues. Per germline, CDR1 MNHEY and CDR2 SVGAGI. CDR3 bases: TGTGCCAGCAGAAACGGGGCCGGGGAGCTGTTTTTT. This codes for CASRNGAGELFF.

This clonotype was seen only a few times. The chain uses TRBV10-3 and TRBJ2-7; no firm D call. The V end lost 0 bases, the J end lost 5 bases, and 11 bases lay between the germline ends. Germline V gene sequence: CDR1 ENHRY, CDR2 SYGVKD. This CDR3 comprises 14 residues. The CDR3 DNA sequence: TGTGCCATCAGTGAGTCATCGGATCCGGACGAGCAGTACGTC. It yields the protein CAISESSDPDEQYV.

With regard to this clonotype: A read error may produce the germline difference seen at one junction end. The rearrangement uses TRBV3-1 and TRBJ2-2; 9 bases are a match to TRBD1. The CDR3 totals 15 residues. Germline lookup yields CDR1 LGHDT and CDR2 YNNKEL (reference sequence). CDR3 bases: TGTGCCAGCAGCCTTACAGGGGGCGCCGCCGGGGAGCCGTTTTTT. Translated, it gives CASSLTGGAAGEPFF.

This clonotype has only a few counts. The V gene is TRBV4-3, the J gene TRBJ2-7; tentative D call: TRBD2 (6 bases). Germline values: CDR1 LGHNA, CDR2 YSLEER. This CDR3 comprises 15 residues. The V and J ends lost 1 base and 2 bases respectively, with 12 bases between them. Here the CDR3 reads CASSQAWGGAYEQYF. CDR3 DNA sequence: TGCGCCAGCAGCCAAGCCTGGGGCGGGGCCTACGAGCAGTACTTC.

This clonotype showed up many times. This chain connects TRBV20-1 to TRBJ2-7; D remains ambiguous. V was shortened by 3 bases and J by 1 base, with 4 bases between the two germline ends. The CDR3 extends over 11 amino acids. CDR1 and CDR2 from the germline V gene are DFQATT and SNEGSKA (reference sequence). As DNA, the CDR3 is TGCAGTGCTAGCTGGTCCTACGAGCAGTACGTC. As protein: CSASWSYEQYV.

This clonotype was found many times. The chain has TRBV4-3 and TRBJ2-3; possible D gene TRBD1, 6 bases. Between the trimmed V and J ends, which lost 0 bases and 2 bases, there was a span of 12 bases. Germline lookup yields CDR1 LGHNA and CDR2 YSLEER. The CDR3 contains 16 residues. This CDR3 reads CASSQENRVNTDTQYF. In nucleotides, the CDR3 is TGCGCCAGCAGCCAAGAAAACAGGGTCAACACAGATACGCAGTATTTT.

There are a few counts of this clonotype. This rearrangement joins TRBV13 to TRBJ2-7; D remains unclear. V was clipped by 1 base and J by 6 bases, with 10 bases between them. The V gene's germline CDR1 is PRHDT and CDR2 FYEKMQ (reference sequence). This CDR3 spans 13 amino acids. The CDR3 coding sequence is TGTGCCAGCAGCTTAGTTTGGGCAGGCGAGCAGTACTTC. Protein: CASSLVWAGEQYF. The entire variable domain, with the rest obtained from reference TRBV13 and TRBJ2-7, is as follows: AAGVIQSPRHLIKEKRETATLKCYPIPRHDTVYWYQQGPGQDPQFLISFYEKMQSDKGSIPDRFSAQQFSDYHSELNMSSLELGDSALYFCASSLVWAGEQYFGPGTRLTVT.

This chain connects TRBV5-1 to TRBJ2-3; 7 nucleotides line up with TRBD2. The CDR3 totals 15 residues. V shed 1 base, J shed 2 bases, and the junction held 4 bases outside the gene matches. CDR1 and CDR2 (germline): SGHRS, YFSETQ. In nucleotides, the CDR3 is TGCGCCAGCAGCTTGCGGGGGGTGGACACAGATACGCAGTATTTT. This gives the protein CASSLRGVDTDTQYF.

This clonotype was picked up a small number of times. V gene TRBV6-6 combines with J gene TRBJ2-5; D perhaps matches TRBD2 (5 bases). Germline V CDR1 and CDR2: MNHNY, SVGAGI (reference sequence). The CDR3 extends over 16 amino acids. V was shortened by 2 bases and J by 2 bases, with 15 bases between the two germline ends. The CDR3 is CASSYPFTRGQETQYF. The CDR3 bases are TGTGCCAGCAGTTACCCCTTCACCCGGGGACAAGAGACCCAGTACTTC.

This clonotype has only a few counts. The rearrangement joins TRBV4-2 to TRBJ2-3; no clear D gene. CDR3 length equals 16 residues. Trimming removed 0 bases from V and 1 base from J, with 11 bases in between. Germline V gene data show CDR1 as LGHNA and CDR2 as YNFKEQ. CDR3 loop: CASSQDSTSRTDTQYF. The DNA for the CDR3 is TGTGCCAGCAGCCAAGATTCGACGAGTCGCACAGATACGCAGTATTTT.

The rearrangement joins TRBV7-9 to TRBJ1-2, with 7 positions matching TRBD1. This CDR3 contains 13 residues. Germline V lookup: CDR1 SEHNR, CDR2 FQNEAQ (reference sequence). V was pared by 4 bases and J by 8 bases, with 7 bases of the junction left unmatched. This CDR3 is CASSSRQGEGYTF. The CDR3 bases are TGTGCCAGCAGCTCGAGACAGGGTGAAGGCTACACCTTC.

V usage is TRBV4-3 and J usage is TRBJ2-1, with 11 bases aligning to TRBD1. Germline V lookup: CDR1 LGHNA, CDR2 YSLEER. This CDR3 is 15 amino acids long. The trim removed 4 bases at V and 6 bases at J, leaving 5 bases unmatched. Written as DNA, the CDR3 is TGCGCCAGCAGCCTCGCGGGACAGGGGGGCAATGAGCAGTTCTTC. Residues: CASSLAGQGGNEQFF.

This clonotype was seen a handful of times. CDR3 sequence (DNA): TGTGCCAGCAGCGTATATCCGAATAGCAATCAGCCCCAGCATTTT. This sequence encodes CASSVYPNSNQPQHF. This chain joins TRBV9 and TRBJ1-5; D is uncertain. Germline V CDR1 and CDR2: SGDLS, YYNGEE. The CDR3 runs 15 residues. V was cut by 1 base and J by 0 bases, with 8 bases left in between.

A few counts support this clonotype. The chain combines TRBV12-3 or TRBV12-4 with TRBJ1-1; 7 nucleotides line up with TRBD1. The trim removed 6 bases at V and 6 bases at J, leaving 7 bases unmatched. The CDR3 is 13 residues long. CDR3 amino acids: CASSPRGDSEAFF. The CDR3 coding sequence is TGTGCCAGCAGCCCCAGGGGGGACTCTGAAGCTTTCTTT.

The V and J genes are TRBV11-2 and TRBJ2-1; a weak D match, TRBD1 (6 bases). Germline CDR1 and CDR2: SGHAT and FQNNGV. The V gene lost 1 base and the J gene lost 2 bases, with 12 bases spanning the gap. The CDR3 has 16 amino acids. The CDR3 DNA follows: TGTGCCAGCAGCTTAGGACAGGTCTTTGCCTACAATGAGCAGTTCTTC. It is translated as CASSLGQVFAYNEQFF.

The genes are TRBV6-5 and TRBJ2-7, with 8 positions matching TRBD1. The CDR3 contains 17 residues. V dropped 2 bases and J dropped 7; count of bases not matched to a gene: 16. From germline, CDR1 is MNHEY and CDR2 SVGAGI. The CDR3 is CASSYALHHQGAGEQYV. DNA for the CDR3: TGTGCCAGCAGTTACGCCTTACATCATCAGGGGGCGGGTGAGCAGTACGTC.

The rearrangement uses TRBV7-2 and TRBJ2-7; 9 bases align to TRBD2. CDR3 size: 15 residues. Germline values: CDR1 SGHTA, CDR2 FQGNSA. V lost 2 bases to trimming and J lost 3 bases; unmatched junction nucleotides: 5. CDR3 protein: CASSLSPSGVYEQYF. Written as DNA, the CDR3 is TGTGCCAGCAGCTTATCACCTAGCGGGGTCTACGAGCAGTACTTC.

The rearrangement links TRBV6-5 to TRBJ2-5, with D maybe TRBD2 (6 bases). V shed 6 bases and J shed 5 bases, with 16 bases lying between them. The CDR3 contains 14 residues. Germline CDR1 reads MNHEY; CDR2 reads SVGAGI. CDR3 loop: CASRPQLAGETQYF. The CDR3 DNA follows: TGTGCCAGCAGACCCCAACTGGCGGGGGAGACCCAGTACTTC.

The V gene is TRBV9, the J gene TRBJ1-3; 7 nucleotides agree with TRBD1. This CDR3 has 16 amino acids. V lost 3 bases, J lost 2 bases, and 8 bases stayed unmatched. The germline gives CDR1 SGDLS, CDR2 YYNGEE. CDR3 nucleotides: TGTGCCAGCAGCGCCGGGACAGCGACAACTGGAAACACCATATATTTT. This sequence encodes CASSAGTATTGNTIYF.

This clonotype showed up many times. This chain uses TRBV5-5 with TRBJ1-5, with D possibly being TRBD1 (5 bases). Trimming stripped 4 bases from V and 3 bases from J, with 14 bases between. The germline gives CDR1 SGHKS, CDR2 YYEKEE (reference sequence). The CDR3 consists of 15 residues. The chain's CDR3 is CASSLTGGTNQPQHF. As DNA, the CDR3 is TGTGCCAGCAGCCTAACTGGGGGGACCAATCAGCCCCAGCATTTT. The full variable domain, rest sourced from reference TRBV5-5 and TRBJ1-5, is DAGVTQSPTHLIKTRGQQVTLRCSPISGHKSVSWYQQVLGQGPQFIFQYYEKEERGRGNFPDRFSARQFPNYSSELNVNALLLGDSALYLCASSLTGGTNQPQHFGDGTRLSIL.

This clonotype was seen only a few times. This chain links TRBV6-6 with TRBJ1-3; D uncertain. Trimming stripped 10 bases from V and 4 bases from J, with 11 bases between. Germline CDR1 MNHNY, CDR2 SVGAGI (reference sequence). CDR3 length: 12 amino acids. The CDR3 sequence: CATQEAGNTIYF. CDR3 bases: TGTGCCACCCAGGAGGCAGGAAACACCATATATTTT.

The chain couples TRBV18 to TRBJ2-7; D might be TRBD2 (6 bases). V was cut by 5 bases and J by 5 bases, with 13 bases left in between. Per the germline V gene, CDR1 is KGHSH and CDR2 is LQKENI. There are 13 residues in the CDR3. The CDR3 sequence: CASSAVAAHEQYV. CDR3 sequence (DNA): TGTGCCAGCTCAGCGGTAGCGGCACACGAGCAGTACGTC.

This clonotype was detected ten times or more. The rearrangement uses TRBV7-8 and TRBJ2-3, with D unresolved. V dropped 4 bases and J dropped 1 base, with 6 bases sitting between them. CDR1 and CDR2 (germline): SGHVS, FQNEAQ. The CDR3 consists of 13 residues. In DNA, the CDR3 is TGTGCCAGCAGCTCGACCCGCACAGATACGCAGTATTTT. Translating it yields CASSSTRTDTQYF.

This clonotype was observed a handful of times. This sequence joins TRBV6-5 and TRBJ2-5; a possible D gene is TRBD2 (5 bases). CDR3 length: 12 residues. Trimming pared 5 bases from V and 7 bases from J, leaving 11 bases between. From germline, CDR1 is MNHEY and CDR2 SVGAGI. The CDR3 spells CASSRESRTQYF. CDR3 nucleotides: TGTGCCAGCAGTCGGGAAAGTAGGACCCAGTACTTC.

The V and J genes are TRBV5-1 and TRBJ2-5; D gene ambiguous. The CDR3 is 15 residues long. V gave up 3 bases and J gave up 3 bases, with 15 bases separating them. The V gene's germline CDR1 is SGHRS and CDR2 YFSETQ. CDR3 amino acids: CASSSSGAAEETQYF. The CDR3 nucleotides are TGCGCCAGCAGCTCCTCGGGTGCAGCTGAAGAGACCCAGTACTTC.

The gene calls are TRBV7-3 and TRBJ2-3; a possible D gene is TRBD2 (5 bases). The CDR3 has 15 residues. Looked up from germline, CDR1 is SGHTA and CDR2 is FQGTGA. Trimming removed 0 bases at V and 0 bases at J, with 7 bases between. CDR3 coding DNA: TGTGCCAGCAGCTTAACGACGGGGAGCACAGATACGCAGTATTTT. Translation gives CASSLTTGSTDTQYF.

As regards this clonotype: This may come from a read error, since a much larger clone is one base off. This chain connects TRBV7-2 to TRBJ2-2, with TRBD2 as a possible D gene (6 bases). This CDR3 contains 14 residues. Trimming removed 4 bases at V and 8 bases at J, with 14 bases between. CDR1 is SGHTA, CDR2 FQGNSA, per germline. The CDR3: CASSYASVAGELFF. CDR3 DNA: TGTGCCAGCAGCTACGCTAGCGTGGCGGGGGAGCTGTTTTTT.

This clonotype was recorded a few times. This sequence joins TRBV7-3 and TRBJ2-1; TRBD1 matches 8 bases. V dropped 5 bases and J dropped 4; count of bases not matched to a gene: 4. The CDR3 sequence is 14 residues long. The germline CDR1 and CDR2 sequences are SGHTA and FQGTGA. CDR3 protein: CASSDRGPYNEQFF. CDR3 coding DNA: TGTGCCAGCAGCGACAGGGGACCGTACAATGAGCAGTTCTTC.

The chain carries TRBV28 and TRBJ1-5; D is unclear. This CDR3 is 13 amino acids long. Trimming removed 8 bases from V and 0 bases from J, with 8 bases in between. The germline V gene encodes CDR1 MDHEN and CDR2 SYDVKM. The CDR3 sequence is CASAPNSNQPQHF. DNA for the CDR3: TGTGCCAGCGCCCCAAATAGCAATCAGCCCCAGCATTTT.

This clonotype was counted a single time. The chain employs TRBV2 and TRBJ2-3; D uncertain. CDR1 is SNHLY and CDR2 is FYNNEI in the germline V gene. This CDR3 region has 12 residues. Trimming stripped 8 bases from V and 2 bases from J, with 8 bases between. The CDR3 loop is CASRTATDTQYF. The CDR3 DNA reads TGTGCCAGCCGAACGGCCACAGATACGCAGTATTTT. Variable domain in full (rest from reference TRBV2 and TRBJ2-3): EPEVTQTPSHQVTQMGQEVILRCVPISNHLYFYWYRQILGQKVEFLVSFYNNEISEKSEIFDDQFSVERPDGSNFTLKIRSTKLEDSAMYFCASRTATDTQYFGPGTRLTVL.